Listed here are 14 T cell receptor delta chains from one sample, sequenced in a study of gamma-delta T cells after stem cell transplantation. TCRdb reprocessed the RT-PCR reads using CATT. The sample lists thousands of delta-chain clones; around an eighth were seen once. Specimen: gamma-delta T cells. The receptors stem from a human donor. It is not recorded whose cells these are; they may come from a transplant donor.

This clone was seen only a few times. This sequence joins TRDV3 and TRDJ1, with unresolved D. The CDR3 extends over 19 amino acids. The V gene's germline CDR1 is TVYSNPD and CDR2 GDNSRS (reference sequence). The germline V and J ends were trimmed by 5 bases and 2 bases, with 33 bases remaining between them. CDR3 amino acids: CALYALLFPRRIPTDKLIF. CDR3 nucleotide sequence: TGTGCCCTCTATGCGCTCCTTTTCCCCAGACGGATCCCGACCGATAAACTCATCTTT.

Only a few counts were recorded for this clone. This sequence joins TRDV1 and TRDJ2, with 11 nucleotides matching TRDD3. Germline V gene data show CDR1 as TSWWSYY and CDR2 as QGS. The length of the CDR3 is 22 residues. The trim removed 9 bases at V and 0 bases at J, leaving 24 bases unmatched. The CDR3 sequence: CALGGALHSAGGYPSLTAQLFF. CDR3 DNA: TGTGCTCTGGGAGGGGCCCTACATAGTGCTGGGGGATACCCCTCTTTGACAGCACAACTCTTCTTT.

This chain joins TRDV3 and TRDJ1, with 11 bases matching TRDD3. V shed 1 base and J 0 bases; nucleotides not matched to a gene: 22. The CDR3 spans 21 residues. CDR1 and CDR2 (germline): TVYSNPD, GDNSRS (reference sequence). Here the CDR3 reads CAFKNRPSTCGGYENTDKLIF. In DNA, the CDR3 is TGTGCCTTTAAAAATAGGCCTTCCACCTGTGGGGGATACGAGAACACCGATAAACTCATCTTT.

This clone was seen more than once but under ten times. The chain employs TRDV1 and TRDJ1; 10 nucleotides line up with TRDD3. The CDR3 is 21 residues long. Germline lookup yields CDR1 TSWWSYY and CDR2 QGS. The ends lost 3 bases at V and 1 base at J; junction bases unmatched: 20. As DNA, the CDR3 is TGTGCTCTTGGGGATCGTCCTACGCCGGTGGGGGATACTCGTTGCACCGATAAACTCATCTTT. It yields the protein CALGDRPTPVGDTRCTDKLIF.

This clone is categorized as medium-sized. Without a V gene call, the J gene is given as TRDJ3; the table's TRDD3 call for D was not verified on the DNA. The CDR3 contains 22 residues. CDR3 nucleotides: TGTGCCTGTGACCCCGCCATTACTGGGGGAAATACGAGCTCCTGGGACACCCGACAGATGTTTTTC. It codes for CACDPAITGGNTSSWDTRQMFF.

This chain connects TRDV2 to TRDJ1; 8 bases are shared with TRDD3. The ends lost 0 bases at V and 0 bases at J; junction bases unmatched: 8. This CDR3 contains 17 residues. Germline V gives CDR1 GEAIGNYY, CDR2 EKD. The CDR3 is CACDTLRGDKDTDKLIF. DNA for the CDR3: TGTGCCTGTGACACCTTACGGGGGGATAAGGACACCGATAAACTCATCTTT.

This chain connects TRDV1 to TRDJ1; the match to TRDD3 covers 10 bases. The CDR3 consists of 18 residues. Germline CDR1 reads TSWWSYY; CDR2 reads QGS. Trimming removed 0 bases from V and 0 bases from J; junction bases left unmatched: 7. The CDR3 DNA follows: TGTGCTCTTGGGGAACTTGGGGGATACTGGATCTACACCGATAAACTCATCTTT. Translated: CALGELGGYWIYTDKLIF.

This clone was counted only a few times. The chain employs TRDV1 and TRDJ1; either TRDD2 or TRDD3 may supply D (8 bases each). Trimming stripped 3 bases from V and 4 bases from J, with 45 bases between. The CDR3 has 25 amino acids. Germline V lookup: CDR1 TSWWSYY, CDR2 QGS. The CDR3 spells CALGDRYGGASYPVLGDHYSDKLIF. CDR3 nucleotides: TGTGCTCTTGGGGATAGATATGGGGGAGCTTCCTACCCCGTTCTGGGGGACCACTACAGCGATAAACTCATCTTT.

By share, this clone ranks as large. This sequence joins TRDV2 and TRDJ1; 7 bases are shared with TRDD3. The V and J ends lost 5 bases and 0 bases, in that order; junction bases with no gene match: 17. Looked up from germline, CDR1 is GEAIGNYY and CDR2 is EKD. The CDR3 contains 18 residues. The CDR3 DNA sequence: TGTGCCTGTGCCCCTAGATGGGGGAGTTGGATGTACACCGATAAACTCATCTTT. Encoded protein: CACAPRWGSWMYTDKLIF.

The genes are TRDV1 and TRDJ1; 9 bases align to TRDD3. The CDR3 is 18 amino acids. After removal of 5 bases from V and 0 bases from J, the junction contained 13 bases not matched to a gene. Germline values: CDR1 TSWWSYY, CDR2 QGS. The CDR3 loop is CALGIGGGYIGDTDKLIF. Here the CDR3 DNA reads TGTGCTCTTGGGATCGGGGGGGGATACATTGGGGACACCGATAAACTCATCTTT.

The rearrangement uses TRDV1 and TRDJ1; weak D call: TRDD3 (6 bases). TCRdb supplies no J gene; here it was assigned by aligning the nucleotide sequence to germline. V shed 5 bases and J shed 3 bases, with 40 bases lying between them. CDR1 and CDR2 (germline): TSWWSYY, QGS. This CDR3 has 23 amino acids. The CDR3 loop is CALGPRLPTAAVPIRGCPDKLIF. The CDR3 DNA sequence: TGTGCTCTTGGGCCACGCCTCCCTACAGCGGCGGTTCCGATACGGGGTTGTCCCGATAAACTCATCTTT.

The chain is built from TRDV1 and TRDJ1; the D is unclear. This CDR3 region has 14 residues. Germline values: CDR1 TSWWSYY, CDR2 QGS. Trimming pared 3 bases from V and 0 bases from J, leaving 8 bases between. CDR3 DNA: TGTGCTCTTGGGGACTATGCGTACACCGATAAACTCATCTTT. Protein: CALGDYAYTDKLIF.

This clone was found a few times. The chain uses TRDV1 and TRDJ1; TRDD3 matches at 13 bases. CDR3 length equals 23 residues. Trimming cost V 2 bases and J 7 bases; bases outside gene matches: 28. Germline lookup yields CDR1 TSWWSYY and CDR2 QGS. CDR3 sequence (DNA): TGTGCTCTTGGGGAATTACCCATTACCTCTGACTGGGGGATACGCCTCAGGATCCCTAAACTCATCTTT. It specifies CALGELPITSDWGIRLRIPKLIF.

With respect to this clone: Compared with germline, one end of the junction differs, possibly owing to a read error. The J gene is TRDJ1, the V gene TRDV1; the match to TRDD3 covers 7 bases. The CDR3 length is 15 residues. Germline V gives CDR1 TSWWSYY, CDR2 QGS. DNA of the CDR3: TGTGCTCTTGGGGAACTGGGGGATGACACCGATAAACCCATCTTT. This translates into CALGELGDDTDKPIF.